This T cell receptor (beta chain) was obtained from a study of beta chain features in type 1 diabetes. Study-level information: Cells sorted and examined across all samples totaled nearly 110,000,000. Study-wide points: Among all four CD4+ subsets, Type 1 diabetes patients had TCRB CDR3s that were moderately but significantly shorter. Lower insertion and higher deletion counts appeared at VDJ junctions in type 1 diabetes patients.

V trimming: 2 bases; J trimming: 2 bases; junction bases outside the gene matches: 6. Looked up from germline, CDR1 is GTSNPN and CDR2 is SVGIG (reference sequence). CDR3 length: 15 residues. Expressed TCRB transcripts were sequenced, since all the RNA that had been isolated was reverse transcribed. Data came from immunoSEQ multiplex PCR; TCRdb stores just in-frame clones and leaves some out. The sample comprises just under 150,000 clones, approximately 13% of which are singletons, and under 1.5% rests with the top ten. The authors sorted CD4+ naive, central memory, regulatory and stem cell-like memory cells via CD45RO/CCR7/CD25/CD127/CD95/CD27. This clone was recorded a few times. Its specificity is unknown.

This chain connects TRBV30 to TRBJ2-3, with TRBD2 matching over 8 bases. The sequence was obtained from a man aged 18 to 29 with type 1 diabetes. Sequencing was performed on central memory CD4+ T cells from blood. The CDR3: CAWSLSGGYTDTQYF. The CDR3 DNA follows: TGTGCCTGGAGTTTATCGGGGGGGTACACAGATACGCAGTATTTT. Together with reference TRBV30 and TRBJ2-3, the CDR3 gives the full variable domain: SQTIHQWPATLVQPVGSPLSLECTVEGTSNPNLYWYRQAAGRGLQLLFYSVGIGQISSEVPQNLSASRPQDRQFILSSKKLLLSDSGFYLCAWSLSGGYTDTQYFGPGTRLTVL.